The sample holds many counts of the clone carrying this T cell receptor (beta chain). Time point meaning: patch test 1, 2 weeks after DPC sensitization. As to treatment: therapeutic diphenylcyclopropenone sensitization with weekly scalp DPC. Sample donors consisted of patients with alopecia, aged 18 to 70 years, who were suitable for DPC. The data were taken from a study of human T cells and chemical hapten exposure. TCRdb reprocessed the RACE reads via MiXCR and lists one record per CDR3 protein. The sample shows around 120,000 distinct CDR3 sequences, roughly 9.6% of them seen only once. Sequencing used whole blood, obtained in connection with sensitization to the hapten diphenylcyclopropenone (DPC). This TCR derives from a middle-aged woman with alopecia areata. Some clones in this sample may be carry-over from other donors' samples.

The CDR3 DNA reads TGTGCCAGCAGCTTGGCCGCGGGGTACGAGCAGTACTTC. As protein: CASSLAAGYEQYF. The chain links TRBV5-4 to TRBJ2-7; D may be TRBD2 (6 bases). From germline, CDR1 is SGHNT and CDR2 YYREEE (reference sequence). This CDR3 is 13 amino acids long. Trimming removed 0 bases at V and 4 bases at J, with 8 bases between.